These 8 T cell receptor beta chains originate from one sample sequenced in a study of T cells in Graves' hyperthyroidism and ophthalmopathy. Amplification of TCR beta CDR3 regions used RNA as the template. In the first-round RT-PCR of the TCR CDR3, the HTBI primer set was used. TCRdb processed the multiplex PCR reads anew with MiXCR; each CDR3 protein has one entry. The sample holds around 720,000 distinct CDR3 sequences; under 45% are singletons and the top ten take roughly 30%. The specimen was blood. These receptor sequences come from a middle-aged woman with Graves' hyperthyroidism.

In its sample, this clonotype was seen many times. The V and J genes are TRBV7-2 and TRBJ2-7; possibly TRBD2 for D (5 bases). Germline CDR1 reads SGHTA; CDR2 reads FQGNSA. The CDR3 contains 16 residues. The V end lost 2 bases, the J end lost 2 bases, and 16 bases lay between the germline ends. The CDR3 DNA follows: TGTGCCAGCAGCTTAAGTGAGAGGGCAGAACCCTACGAGCAGTACTTC. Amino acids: CASSLSERAEPYEQYF.

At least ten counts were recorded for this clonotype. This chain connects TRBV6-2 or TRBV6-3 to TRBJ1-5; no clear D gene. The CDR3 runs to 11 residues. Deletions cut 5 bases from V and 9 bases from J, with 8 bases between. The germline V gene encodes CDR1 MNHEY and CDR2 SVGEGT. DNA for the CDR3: TGTGCCAGCAGTACGGGATGGCCCCAGCATTTT. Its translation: CASSTGWPQHF.

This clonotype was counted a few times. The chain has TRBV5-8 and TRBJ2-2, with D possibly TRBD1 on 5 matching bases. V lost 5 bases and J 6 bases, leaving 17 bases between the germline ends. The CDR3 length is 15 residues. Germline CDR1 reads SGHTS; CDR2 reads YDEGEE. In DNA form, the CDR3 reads TGTGCCAGCAGTATGACCCCGACAGTCGCCGGGGAGCTGTTTTTT. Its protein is CASSMTPTVAGELFF.

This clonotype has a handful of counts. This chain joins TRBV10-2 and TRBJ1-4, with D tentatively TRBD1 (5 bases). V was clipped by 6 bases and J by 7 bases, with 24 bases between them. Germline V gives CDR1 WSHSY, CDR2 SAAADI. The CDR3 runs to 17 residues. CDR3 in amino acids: CASRSTPGRGRSEKLFF. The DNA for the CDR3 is TGCGCCAGCAGATCTACCCCGGGGCGGGGGAGGAGTGAAAAACTGTTTTTT.

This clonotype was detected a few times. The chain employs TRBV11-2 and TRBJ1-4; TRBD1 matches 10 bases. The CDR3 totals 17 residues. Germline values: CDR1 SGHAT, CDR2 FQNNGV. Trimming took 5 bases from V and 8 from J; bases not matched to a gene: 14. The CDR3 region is CASSAESTGGGSEKLFF. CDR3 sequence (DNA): TGTGCCAGCAGCGCCGAGTCGACAGGGGGCGGGAGCGAAAAACTGTTTTTT.

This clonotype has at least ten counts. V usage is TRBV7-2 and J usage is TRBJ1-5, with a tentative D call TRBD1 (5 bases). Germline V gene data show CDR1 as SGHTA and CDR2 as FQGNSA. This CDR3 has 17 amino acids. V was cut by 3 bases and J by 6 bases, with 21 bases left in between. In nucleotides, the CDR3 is TGTGCCAGCAGCTTGGGGGGAATAGGGTCCGTGGGTCAGCCCCAGCATTTT. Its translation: CASSLGGIGSVGQPQHF.

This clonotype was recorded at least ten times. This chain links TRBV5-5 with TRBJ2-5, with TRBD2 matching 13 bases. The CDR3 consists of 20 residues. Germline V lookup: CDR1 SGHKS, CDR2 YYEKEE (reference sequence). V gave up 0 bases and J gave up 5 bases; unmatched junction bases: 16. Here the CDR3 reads CASSLDPPTSGRAVWETQYF. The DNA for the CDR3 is TGTGCCAGCAGCTTGGATCCCCCTACTAGCGGGAGGGCCGTGTGGGAGACCCAGTACTTC. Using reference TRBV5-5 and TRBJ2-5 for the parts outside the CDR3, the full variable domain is DAGVTQSPTHLIKTRGQQVTLRCSPISGHKSVSWYQQVLGQGPQFIFQYYEKEERGRGNFPDRFSARQFPNYSSELNVNALLLGDSALYLCASSLDPPTSGRAVWETQYFGPGTRLLVL.

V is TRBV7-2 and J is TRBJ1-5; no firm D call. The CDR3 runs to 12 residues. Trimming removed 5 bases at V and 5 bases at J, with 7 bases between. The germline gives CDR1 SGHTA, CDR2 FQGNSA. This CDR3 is CASSHSDQPQHF. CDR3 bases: TGTGCCAGCAGCCACAGTGATCAGCCCCAGCATTTT.